This T cell receptor (beta chain) was identified in a study of Ad26.COV2.S vaccination and SARS-CoV-2 variants. Treatment defined: roughly 19 received Ad26.COV2.S at low or high dose, single or two shots; about 5 received placebo; per-sample allocation not given. It was on day 63 after the first vaccine or placebo injection that samples were taken. Sequenced by immunoSEQ multiplex PCR; TCRdb stores in-frame clones only, minus some. This sample yields roughly 500,000 clones, of which about 83% are seen a single time; roughly 13% belongs to the top ten. CDR1 is SGHTA, CDR2 FQGNSA, per germline. The CDR3 totals 15 residues. V shed 2 bases and J shed 3 bases, with 11 bases lying between them.

This sequence originates from a person aged 18-65 years who received the Ad26.COV2.S COVID-19 vaccine or a placebo. The rearrangement links TRBV7-2 to TRBJ1-5; D might be TRBD1 (5 bases). Sequencing used peripheral blood, obtained in a trial of Ad26.COV2.S vaccine versus placebo. CDR3 in amino acids: CASSLSGTANQPQHF. DNA for the CDR3: TGTGCCAGCAGCTTATCAGGGACCGCCAATCAGCCCCAGCATTTT.